This TCR gamma chain was documented in a study of Vδ1+ human thymocytes. The study, taken as a whole, reports: Bulk repertoire data may be misinterpreted because of unexpected Vdelta2 sequences. Despite high sort purity, roughly a fifth of thymic T cell receptor delta sequences were Vdelta2. Highly polyclonal TRG and TRD repertoires with Gaussian CDR3 length distributions appeared in thymus.

Thymocytes were sorted as CD3+ TCRVdelta1+ TCRVdelta2- after alphabeta T cell depletion. Purity of the sorted Vdelta1+ thymocytes ranged from roughly 98% to 99.6%. Sequences come from RNA converted to cDNA by reverse transcription. Pooled V-gene forward primers with one constant-region reverse primer generated the CDR3 amplicons by multiplex PCR. TCRdb re-called clones from the multiplex PCR reads using CATT. The data show tens of thousands of gamma-chain clones, roughly an eighth seen once. A remark on this clone: The target antigen is unknown.

Germline values: CDR1 EGSTGY, CDR2 YDSYTSSV. V gave up 5 bases and J gave up 2 bases; unmatched junction bases: 12. The CDR3 sequence is 15 residues long. The sequencing sample was made of Vdelta1+ gamma-delta thymocytes from the thymus. Subset indicated: FACS-sorted CD3+ TCRalphabeta- TCRVdelta1+ TCRVdelta2- thymocytes. The chain has TRGV4 and TRGJ1 or TRGJ2. This receptor was identified in a child less than two years old who had congenital heart surgery. The CDR3 spells CATWAHPDYYYKKLF. The CDR3 DNA reads as TGTGCCACCTGGGCCCACCCGGATTATTATTATAAGAAACTCTTT.